This T cell receptor beta chain was identified during a study of blood T cell repertoires in COVID-19. The ends were cut back, 7 bases at V and 7 bases at J, with 11 bases in the middle. The V gene's germline CDR1 is MNHNY and CDR2 SVGAGI (reference sequence). The CDR3 is made up of 11 amino acids. Original methodology: Scientists estimated how many nucleated cells there were by amplifying reference gene primers. Here immunoSEQ multiplex PCR was the method, and the copy in TCRdb shows in-frame clones only, minus some. The D gene and trimming were derived from the DNA, and the V and J assignments and clone size from that table. The table has roughly 200,000 clones, more than 70% seen once; the top ten hold around 6.2%.

Sequenced sample: PBMCs or T cells enriched from blood (not recorded which). The sequence came from a man aged 35 to 55 who had recovered from COVID-19. V is TRBV6-6 and J is TRBJ2-7; D possibly corresponds to TRBD2 (6 bases). The CDR3 nucleotides read TGTGCCAGCACCATGGGGGGTGAGCAGTACTTC. It is translated as CASTMGGEQYF.